This is a list of T cell receptor beta chains from one sample in a study of identical twins. TCRdb re-analysed the 5' RACE reads in MiXCR, keeping a single row per CDR3 protein. The sample lists some 730,000 distinct CDR3 sequences, around a sixth seen once, with about an eighth in the top ten. The data were also submitted as part of a second study, on T cells expressing NK-cell markers.

The specimen sequenced was PBMCs. All receptors derive from a woman aged 18 to 35 in good health. Both conserved end residues are part of each CDR3. The order of the fields is J gene, clone size, V gene, D gene, CDR3 DNA, CDR3 protein. The D gene is left open where the match is weak. Some rows mark clone size as missing; the rest say once, few, many or name a class of expanded clone.

j_call: TRBJ1-2; clone_size: -; v_call: TRBV20-1; d_call: -; cdr3_nt: TGCAGTGCTACTCCGAGGGCAGGTCTTCATGGCTACACCTTC; cdr3_aa: CSATPRAGLHGYTF
j_call: TRBJ1-2; clone_size: few; v_call: TRBV12-3/TRBV12-4; d_call: -; cdr3_nt: TGTGCCAGCAGTTTCACAGGTTTCAGCTATGGCTACACCTTC; cdr3_aa: CASSFTGFSYGYTF
j_call: TRBJ1-1; clone_size: -; v_call: TRBV7-8; d_call: -; cdr3_nt: TGTGCCAGCAGCTTAGCGGGACCCCTTCCTAAAGCTTTCTTT; cdr3_aa: CASSLAGPLPKAFF
j_call: TRBJ2-7; clone_size: -; v_call: TRBV5-1; d_call: TRBD1; cdr3_nt: TGCGCCAGCAGCGAAGGACAGGTTAGCTCCTACGAGCAGTACTTC; cdr3_aa: CASSEGQVSSYEQYF
j_call: TRBJ2-7; clone_size: -; v_call: TRBV5-1; d_call: -; cdr3_nt: TGCGCCAGCAGCCCCAACTCTTCACCCTACGAGCAGTACTTC; cdr3_aa: CASSPNSSPYEQYF
j_call: TRBJ2-4; clone_size: -; v_call: TRBV27; d_call: -; cdr3_nt: TGTGCCAGCAGTTTATCAGGTCCTATAGCCAAAAACATTCAGTACTTC; cdr3_aa: CASSLSGPIAKNIQYF
j_call: TRBJ1-4; clone_size: few; v_call: TRBV7-9; d_call: -; cdr3_nt: TGTGCCAGCAGCTTAGCCCCCACGGGGGGGTACTTCGAAAAACTGTTTTTT; cdr3_aa: CASSLAPTGGYFEKLFF
j_call: TRBJ1-4; clone_size: -; v_call: TRBV27; d_call: -; cdr3_nt: TGTGCCAGCAGCCGAAACCCCCGGGACGCCTCATGGGATGAAAAACTGTTTTTT; cdr3_aa: CASSRNPRDASWDEKLFF
j_call: TRBJ2-1; clone_size: -; v_call: TRBV20-1; d_call: -; cdr3_nt: TGCAGTGCTAGCTGGGGAGACAATGAGCAGTTCTTC; cdr3_aa: CSASWGDNEQFF
j_call: TRBJ2-2; clone_size: -; v_call: TRBV5-1; d_call: TRBD2; cdr3_nt: TGCGCCAGCAGCTGGGGAGGGGCAGGGCCCACCGGGGAGCTGTTTTTT; cdr3_aa: CASSWGGAGPTGELFF
j_call: TRBJ2-2; clone_size: -; v_call: TRBV5-1; d_call: TRBD1; cdr3_nt: TGCGCCAGCAGCTTGTACGGGACAGGGGCCACCGGGGAGCGGTTTTTT; cdr3_aa: CASSLYGTGATGERFF
j_call: TRBJ1-1; clone_size: few; v_call: TRBV19; d_call: TRBD1; cdr3_nt: TGTGCCAGTAGTTTAGGACAGGGAGTGAGAACTGAAGCTTTCTTT; cdr3_aa: CASSLGQGVRTEAFF
j_call: TRBJ2-1; clone_size: -; v_call: TRBV6-1; d_call: -; cdr3_nt: TGTGCCAGCAGTCTCGCGGGAATATCCTCTGCGACCTTCTACAATGAGCAGTTCTTC; cdr3_aa: CASSLAGISSATFYNEQFF
j_call: TRBJ2-7; clone_size: -; v_call: TRBV20-1; d_call: -; cdr3_nt: TGCAGTGCCGATGCCCGTCGGAAGTTAAACGAGCAGTACTTC; cdr3_aa: CSADARRKLNEQYF
j_call: TRBJ2-7; clone_size: few; v_call: TRBV7-6; d_call: -; cdr3_nt: TGTGCCAGCAGCTTAGAGGCCAACCTCTACGAGCAGTACTTC; cdr3_aa: CASSLEANLYEQYF
j_call: TRBJ2-1; clone_size: once; v_call: TRBV20-1; d_call: TRBD1; cdr3_nt: TGCAGTGCTGGACAGGGGGAGTGGGTCCCGCAGTTCTTC; cdr3_aa: CSAGQGEWVPQFF
j_call: TRBJ2-5; clone_size: few; v_call: TRBV29-1; d_call: TRBD2; cdr3_nt: TGCAGCGTTCTACGGGGGGTTGATGAGACCCAGTACTTC; cdr3_aa: CSVLRGVDETQYF
j_call: TRBJ2-3; clone_size: -; v_call: TRBV6-5; d_call: -; cdr3_nt: TGTGCCAGCAGTTACTCGTTGAACGGCTACACAGATACGCAGTATTTT; cdr3_aa: CASSYSLNGYTDTQYF
j_call: TRBJ2-2; clone_size: -; v_call: TRBV20-1; d_call: -; cdr3_nt: TGCAGTGCCAGGCGCGACGCCGGGGAGCTGTTTTTT; cdr3_aa: CSARRDAGELFF
j_call: TRBJ2-1; clone_size: many; v_call: TRBV5-5; d_call: -; cdr3_nt: TGTGCCAGCAGCTCATTGGAGGGGGGAGATGAGCAGTTCTTC; cdr3_aa: CASSSLEGGDEQFF
j_call: TRBJ1-2; clone_size: few; v_call: TRBV3-1; d_call: TRBD1; cdr3_nt: TGTGCCAGCAGCCGCCTGGACAGGGCGGTTGGCTACACCTTC; cdr3_aa: CASSRLDRAVGYTF
j_call: TRBJ2-5; clone_size: few; v_call: TRBV5-1; d_call: -; cdr3_nt: TGCGCCAGCAGCTTTGGGTCCGTCCCCGAGACCCAGTACTTC; cdr3_aa: CASSFGSVPETQYF
j_call: TRBJ2-4; clone_size: -; v_call: TRBV20-1; d_call: TRBD2; cdr3_nt: TGCAGTGCCTTGACTAGCGGGGGAGGTGACATTCAGTACTTC; cdr3_aa: CSALTSGGGDIQYF
j_call: TRBJ2-5; clone_size: -; v_call: TRBV5-1; d_call: TRBD2; cdr3_nt: TGCGCCAGCAGCCTGACTAGCGGGTTACAAGAGACCCAGTACTTC; cdr3_aa: CASSLTSGLQETQYF
j_call: TRBJ2-7; clone_size: few; v_call: TRBV6-1; d_call: TRBD1; cdr3_nt: TGTGCCAGCAGCAACTACCCGGGACAGGGACCGTCCGAGCAGTACTTC; cdr3_aa: CASSNYPGQGPSEQYF
j_call: TRBJ2-7; clone_size: -; v_call: TRBV19; d_call: -; cdr3_nt: TGTGCCAGTAGTCGGGGGGACAACTACGAGCAGTACTTC; cdr3_aa: CASSRGDNYEQYF
j_call: TRBJ2-2; clone_size: -; v_call: TRBV12-3/TRBV12-4; d_call: -; cdr3_nt: TGTGCCAGCAGTTTACGGCAGTTGAACGGGGAGCTGTTTTTT; cdr3_aa: CASSLRQLNGELFF
j_call: TRBJ2-1; clone_size: -; v_call: TRBV9; d_call: -; cdr3_nt: TGTGCCAGCAGCGTAGAGGGTCGGGGAAGGGGCTCCTACAATGAGCAGTTCTTC; cdr3_aa: CASSVEGRGRGSYNEQFF
j_call: TRBJ2-3; clone_size: few; v_call: TRBV5-1; d_call: -; cdr3_nt: TGCGCCAGCAGAGAGGAAGTTGTTCCGTCGGATACGCAGTATTTT; cdr3_aa: CASREEVVPSDTQYF
j_call: TRBJ2-1; clone_size: -; v_call: TRBV4-3; d_call: -; cdr3_nt: TGCGCCAGCAGCCCCTCGGACTTCTACAATGAGCAGTTCTTC; cdr3_aa: CASSPSDFYNEQFF
j_call: TRBJ2-7; clone_size: few; v_call: TRBV29-1; d_call: -; cdr3_nt: TGCAGCGTTGAAGATTTGGCGGGGATGTCCTACGAGCAGTACTTC; cdr3_aa: CSVEDLAGMSYEQYF
j_call: TRBJ1-2; clone_size: -; v_call: TRBV9; d_call: TRBD1; cdr3_nt: TGTGCCAGCAGCGTCGGGACAGGACCTAACTATGGCTACACCTTC; cdr3_aa: CASSVGTGPNYGYTF
j_call: TRBJ2-5; clone_size: few; v_call: TRBV20-1; d_call: -; cdr3_nt: TGCAGTGCTAGACAGGGCCCTCAGTTTACCCAGTACTTC; cdr3_aa: CSARQGPQFTQYF
j_call: TRBJ2-7; clone_size: few; v_call: TRBV6-1; d_call: TRBD2; cdr3_nt: TGTGCCAGCAGTGAGAGTAGAAGGACTAGGGGTTTGTACGAGCAGTACTTC; cdr3_aa: CASSESRRTRGLYEQYF
j_call: TRBJ1-1; clone_size: -; v_call: TRBV30; d_call: -; cdr3_nt: TGTGCCTGGAGCGGACAGATGAACACTGAAGCTTTCTTT; cdr3_aa: CAWSGQMNTEAFF
j_call: TRBJ2-1; clone_size: -; v_call: TRBV5-1; d_call: TRBD1; cdr3_nt: TGCGCCAGCACCCCGGGACAGGGCGTTATTCGCAATGAGCAGTTCTTC; cdr3_aa: CASTPGQGVIRNEQFF
j_call: TRBJ2-1; clone_size: few; v_call: TRBV27; d_call: -; cdr3_nt: TGTGCCAGCCCCCCGGCAGGGAGCTATGAGCAGTTCTTC; cdr3_aa: CASPPAGSYEQFF
j_call: TRBJ1-1; clone_size: -; v_call: TRBV6-2/TRBV6-3; d_call: -; cdr3_nt: TGTGCCAGCAGTGCCCGGGGGGGGGCAGGCACTGAAGCTTTCTTT; cdr3_aa: CASSARGGAGTEAFF
j_call: TRBJ2-7; clone_size: -; v_call: TRBV7-2; d_call: TRBD2; cdr3_nt: TGTGCCAGCAGCTTATCAGCGGGGAGAGCATACGAGCAGTACTTC; cdr3_aa: CASSLSAGRAYEQYF
j_call: TRBJ1-1; clone_size: few; v_call: TRBV6-5; d_call: TRBD1; cdr3_nt: TGTGCCAGCAGTTACGGGACAGAGAACACTGAAGCTTTCTTT; cdr3_aa: CASSYGTENTEAFF
j_call: TRBJ1-1; clone_size: -; v_call: TRBV5-1; d_call: TRBD1; cdr3_nt: TGCGCCAGCAGCTTGAGACAGGGGGCAGGCACTGAAGCTTTCTTT; cdr3_aa: CASSLRQGAGTEAFF
j_call: TRBJ2-7; clone_size: few; v_call: TRBV20-1; d_call: -; cdr3_nt: TGCAGTGCCCGTCGGACGGCGGTTCACGAGCAGTACTTC; cdr3_aa: CSARRTAVHEQYF